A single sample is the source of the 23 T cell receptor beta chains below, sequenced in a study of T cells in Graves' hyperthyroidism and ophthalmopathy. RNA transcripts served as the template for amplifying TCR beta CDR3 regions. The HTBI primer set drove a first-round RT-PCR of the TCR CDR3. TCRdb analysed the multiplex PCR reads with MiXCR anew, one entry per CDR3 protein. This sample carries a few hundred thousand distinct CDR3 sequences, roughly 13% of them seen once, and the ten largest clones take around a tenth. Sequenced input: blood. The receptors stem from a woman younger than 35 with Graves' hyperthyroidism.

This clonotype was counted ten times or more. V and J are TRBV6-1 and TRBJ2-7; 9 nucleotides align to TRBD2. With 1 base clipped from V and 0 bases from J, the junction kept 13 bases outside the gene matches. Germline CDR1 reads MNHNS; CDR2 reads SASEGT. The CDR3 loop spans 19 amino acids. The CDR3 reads CASSEEALASGIISYEQYF. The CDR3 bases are TGTGCCAGCAGTGAAGAGGCTTTGGCTAGCGGGATTATCTCCTACGAGCAGTACTTC.

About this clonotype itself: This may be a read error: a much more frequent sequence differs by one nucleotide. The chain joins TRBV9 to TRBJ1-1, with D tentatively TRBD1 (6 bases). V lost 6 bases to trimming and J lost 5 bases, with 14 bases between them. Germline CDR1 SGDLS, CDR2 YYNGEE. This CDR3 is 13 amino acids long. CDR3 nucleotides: TGTGCCAGCATGGCACAGGGAGAAACTGAAGCTTTCTTT. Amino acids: CASMAQGETEAFF.

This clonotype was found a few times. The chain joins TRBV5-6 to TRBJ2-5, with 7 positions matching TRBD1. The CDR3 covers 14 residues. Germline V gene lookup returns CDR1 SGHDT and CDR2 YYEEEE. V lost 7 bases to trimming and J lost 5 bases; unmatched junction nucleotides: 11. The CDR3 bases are TGTGCCAGCGCCGCACAGGGGTTCTTCGAGACCCAGTACTTC. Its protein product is CASAAQGFFETQYF.

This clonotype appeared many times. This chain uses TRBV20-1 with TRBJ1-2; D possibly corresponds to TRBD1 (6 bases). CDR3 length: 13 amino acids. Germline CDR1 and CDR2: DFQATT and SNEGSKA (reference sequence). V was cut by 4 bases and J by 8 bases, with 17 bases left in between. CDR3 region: CSANPYRDSGYTF. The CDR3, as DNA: TGCAGTGCTAACCCCTACAGGGACTCGGGCTACACCTTC.

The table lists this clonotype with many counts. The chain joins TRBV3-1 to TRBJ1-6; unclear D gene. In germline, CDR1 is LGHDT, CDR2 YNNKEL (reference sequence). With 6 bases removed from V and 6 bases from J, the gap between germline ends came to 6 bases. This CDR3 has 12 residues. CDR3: CASRDLNSPLHF. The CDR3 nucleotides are TGTGCCAGCAGGGACCTTAATTCACCCCTCCACTTT.

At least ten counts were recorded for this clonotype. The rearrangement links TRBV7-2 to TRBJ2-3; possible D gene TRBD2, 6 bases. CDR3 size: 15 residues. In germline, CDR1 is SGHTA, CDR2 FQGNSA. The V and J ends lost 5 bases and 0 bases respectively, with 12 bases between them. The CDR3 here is CASSLDYLSTDTQYF. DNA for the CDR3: TGTGCCAGCAGCCTGGACTATCTTAGCACAGATACGCAGTATTTT. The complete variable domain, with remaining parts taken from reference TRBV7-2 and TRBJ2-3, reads GAGVSQSPSNKVTEKGKDVELRCDPISGHTALYWYRQSLGQGLEFLIYFQGNSAPDKSGLPSDRFSAERTGGSVSTLTIQRTQQEDSAVYLCASSLDYLSTDTQYFGPGTRLTVL.

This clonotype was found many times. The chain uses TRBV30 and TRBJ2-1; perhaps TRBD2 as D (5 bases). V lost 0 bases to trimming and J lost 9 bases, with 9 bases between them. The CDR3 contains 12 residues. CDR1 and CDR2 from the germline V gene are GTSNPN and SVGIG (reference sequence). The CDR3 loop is CAWSVLGAEQFF. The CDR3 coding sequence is TGTGCCTGGAGTGTATTGGGAGCTGAGCAGTTCTTC.

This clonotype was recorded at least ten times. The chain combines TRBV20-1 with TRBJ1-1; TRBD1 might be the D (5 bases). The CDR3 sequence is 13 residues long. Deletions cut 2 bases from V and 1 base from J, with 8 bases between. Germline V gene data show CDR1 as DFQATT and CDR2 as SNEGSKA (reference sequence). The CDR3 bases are TGCAGTGCTAGAACCACAGGGAACACTGAAGCTTTCTTT. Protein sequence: CSARTTGNTEAFF.

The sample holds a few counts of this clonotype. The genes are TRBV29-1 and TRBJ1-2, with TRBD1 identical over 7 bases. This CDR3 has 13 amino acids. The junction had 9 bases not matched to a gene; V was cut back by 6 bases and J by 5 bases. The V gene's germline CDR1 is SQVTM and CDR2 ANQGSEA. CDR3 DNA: TGCAGCGTCCGCCCCGGGACAGTTTATGGCTACACCTTC. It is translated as CSVRPGTVYGYTF. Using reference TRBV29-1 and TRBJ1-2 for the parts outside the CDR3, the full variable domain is SAVISQKPSRDICQRGTSLTIQCQVDSQVTMMFWYRQQPGQSLTLIATANQGSEATYESGFVIDKFPISRPNLTFSTLTVSNMSPEDSSIYLCSVRPGTVYGYTFGSGTRLTVV.

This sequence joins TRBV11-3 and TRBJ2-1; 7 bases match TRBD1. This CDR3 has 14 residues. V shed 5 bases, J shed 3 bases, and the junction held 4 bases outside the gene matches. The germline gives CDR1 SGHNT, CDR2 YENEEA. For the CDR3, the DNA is TGTGCCAGCAGCAATCGGGACAGCTACAATGAGCAGTTCTTC. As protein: CASSNRDSYNEQFF.

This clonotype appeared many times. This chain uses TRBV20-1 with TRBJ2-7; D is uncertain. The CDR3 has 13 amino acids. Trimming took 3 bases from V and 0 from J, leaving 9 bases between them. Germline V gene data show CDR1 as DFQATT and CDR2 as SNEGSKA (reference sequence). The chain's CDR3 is CSARSSNSYEQYF. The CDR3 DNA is TGCAGTGCTAGGAGCAGCAACTCCTACGAGCAGTACTTC.

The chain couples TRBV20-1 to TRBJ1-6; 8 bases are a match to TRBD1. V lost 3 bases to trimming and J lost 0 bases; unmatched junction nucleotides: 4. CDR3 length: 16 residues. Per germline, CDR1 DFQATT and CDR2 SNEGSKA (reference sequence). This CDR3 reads CSASDTGGSYNSPLHF. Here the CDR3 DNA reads TGCAGTGCTAGTGATACAGGGGGCTCCTATAATTCACCCCTCCACTTT.

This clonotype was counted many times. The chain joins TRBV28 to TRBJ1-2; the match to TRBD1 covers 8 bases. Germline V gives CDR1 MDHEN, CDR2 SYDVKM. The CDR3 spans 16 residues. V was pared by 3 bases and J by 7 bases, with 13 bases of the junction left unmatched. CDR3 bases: TGTGCCAGCAGTTTTGCTGGGGCAGGGGGCCTAACTGGCTACACCTTC. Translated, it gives CASSFAGAGGLTGYTF.

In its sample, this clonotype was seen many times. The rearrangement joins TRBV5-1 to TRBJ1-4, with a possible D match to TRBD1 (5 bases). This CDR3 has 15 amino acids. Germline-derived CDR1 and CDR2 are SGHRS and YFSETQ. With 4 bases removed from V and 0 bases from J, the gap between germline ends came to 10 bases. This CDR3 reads CASSGGLTTNEKLFF. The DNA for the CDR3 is TGCGCCAGCAGCGGGGGGTTGACAACTAATGAAAAACTGTTTTTT.

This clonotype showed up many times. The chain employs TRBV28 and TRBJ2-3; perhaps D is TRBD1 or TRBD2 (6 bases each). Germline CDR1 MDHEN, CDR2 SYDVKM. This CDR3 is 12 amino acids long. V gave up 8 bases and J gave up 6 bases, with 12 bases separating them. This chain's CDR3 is CASLRGADTQYF. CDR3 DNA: TGTGCCAGCCTGAGGGGGGCCGATACGCAGTATTTT.

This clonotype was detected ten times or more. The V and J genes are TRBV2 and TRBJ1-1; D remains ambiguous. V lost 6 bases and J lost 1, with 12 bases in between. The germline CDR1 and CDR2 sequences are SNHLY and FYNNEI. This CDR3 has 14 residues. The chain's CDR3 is CASSPRVANTEAFF. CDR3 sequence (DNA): TGTGCCAGCAGCCCAAGGGTCGCGAACACTGAAGCTTTCTTT.

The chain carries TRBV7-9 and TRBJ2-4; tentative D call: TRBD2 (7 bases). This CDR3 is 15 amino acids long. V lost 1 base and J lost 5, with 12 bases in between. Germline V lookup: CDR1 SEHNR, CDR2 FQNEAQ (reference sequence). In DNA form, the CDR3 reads TGTGCCAGCAGCTTAGAGGGGGGGCGTGAAAACATTCAGTACTTC. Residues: CASSLEGGRENIQYF.

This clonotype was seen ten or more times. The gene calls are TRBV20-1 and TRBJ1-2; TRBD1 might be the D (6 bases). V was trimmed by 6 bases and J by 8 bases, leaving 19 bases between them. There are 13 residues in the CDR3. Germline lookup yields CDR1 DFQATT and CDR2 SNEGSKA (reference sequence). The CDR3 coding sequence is TGCAGTGCCCCACAGCGGGGGCGCAGAGGCTACACCTTC. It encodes CSAPQRGRRGYTF.

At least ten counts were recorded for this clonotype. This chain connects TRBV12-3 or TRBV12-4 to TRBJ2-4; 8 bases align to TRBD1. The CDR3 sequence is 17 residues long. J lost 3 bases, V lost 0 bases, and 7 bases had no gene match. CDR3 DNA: TGTGCCAGCAGTTTAGCGCTAACAGGGGGACTCAAAAACATTCAGTACTTC. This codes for CASSLALTGGLKNIQYF.

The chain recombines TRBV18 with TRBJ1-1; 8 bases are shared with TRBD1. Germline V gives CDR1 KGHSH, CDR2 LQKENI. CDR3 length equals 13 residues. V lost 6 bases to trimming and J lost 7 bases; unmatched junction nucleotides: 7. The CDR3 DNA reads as TGTGCCAGCTCCGGACAGGGATCCGATGAAGCTTTCTTT. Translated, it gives CASSGQGSDEAFF. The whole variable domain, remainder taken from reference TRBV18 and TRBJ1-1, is NAGVMQNPRHLVRRRGQEARLRCSPMKGHSHVYWYRQLPEEGLKFMVYLQKENIIDESGMPKERFSAEFPKEGPSILRIQQVVRGDSAAYFCASSGQGSDEAFFGQGTRLTVV.

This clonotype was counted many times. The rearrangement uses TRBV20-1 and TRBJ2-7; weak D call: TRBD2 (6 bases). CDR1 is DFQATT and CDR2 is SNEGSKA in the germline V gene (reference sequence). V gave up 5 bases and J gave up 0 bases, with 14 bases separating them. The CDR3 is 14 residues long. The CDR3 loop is CSAHVGGASYEQYF. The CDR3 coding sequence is TGCAGTGCTCACGTCGGGGGAGCCTCCTACGAGCAGTACTTC.

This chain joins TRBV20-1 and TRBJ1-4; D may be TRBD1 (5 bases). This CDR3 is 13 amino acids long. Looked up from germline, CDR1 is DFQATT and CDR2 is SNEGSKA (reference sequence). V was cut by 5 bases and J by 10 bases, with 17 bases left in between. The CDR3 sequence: CSAFRGVARKLFF. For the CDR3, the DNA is TGCAGTGCTTTCCGGGGGGTTGCGCGAAAACTGTTTTTT.

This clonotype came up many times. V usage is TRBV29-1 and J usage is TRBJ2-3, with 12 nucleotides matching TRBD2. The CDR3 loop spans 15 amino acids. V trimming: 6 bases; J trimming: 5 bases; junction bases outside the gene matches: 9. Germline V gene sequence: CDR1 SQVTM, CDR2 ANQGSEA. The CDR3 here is CSVRLAGALQDTQYF. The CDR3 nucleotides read TGCAGCGTGCGACTAGCGGGAGCCCTACAAGATACGCAGTATTTT.